Listed here are 24 T cell receptor beta chains from one sample, sequenced in a study of glioma-infiltrating T cells. The iRepertoire nested amplicon-rescue multiplex PCR amplified TCR alpha and beta CDR3s from RNA. TCRdb re-called the multiplex PCR reads through MiXCR, storing one row per CDR3 protein. The repertoire holds some 100,000 distinct CDR3 sequences, 20% to 25% seen once, with roughly a third in the top ten. Sequenced sample: glioma tissue, nonneoplastic brain tissue, or PBMCs (not recorded which). These receptors were obtained from a human donor with low-grade glioma or glioblastoma, undergoing nonglioma brain surgery, or in good health (not recorded which).

Details on this clonotype: The limits of the CDR3 on the DNA are not certain, so only TCRdb's listed CDR3 is given. The chain employs TRBV27 and TRBJ1-5; TRBD1 reflects the table's D call only, with no check against the DNA. The CDR3 has 21 residues if both end residues are counted. Germline CDR1 reads MNHEY; CDR2 reads SMNVEV (reference sequence). CDR3 amino acids: CASSFYICSARTGQGNQPQHF.

Many counts were recorded for this clonotype. The chain joins TRBV29-1 to TRBJ2-5; the match to TRBD2 covers 8 bases. Germline lookup yields CDR1 SQVTM and CDR2 ANQGSEA. V was pared by 7 bases and J by 2 bases, with 3 bases of the junction left unmatched. The length of the CDR3 is 12 residues. The DNA for the CDR3 is TGCAGCGCTCAGCGGGGGCAAGAGACCCAGTACTTC. Encoded protein: CSAQRGQETQYF. The full variable domain, rest sourced from reference TRBV29-1 and TRBJ2-5, is SAVISQKPSRDICQRGTSLTIQCQVDSQVTMMFWYRQQPGQSLTLIATANQGSEATYESGFVIDKFPISRPNLTFSTLTVSNMSPEDSSIYLCSAQRGQETQYFGPGTRLLVL.

This clonotype was found many times. The chain links TRBV27 to TRBJ2-3, with a tentative D call TRBD1 (6 bases). The CDR3 covers 16 residues. Trimming took 3 bases from V and 4 from J, leaving 17 bases between them. Per germline, CDR1 MNHEY and CDR2 SMNVEV (reference sequence). CDR3 sequence: CASSFITGSYPDTQYF. In DNA, the CDR3 is TGTGCCAGCAGTTTTATCACAGGGTCTTATCCAGATACGCAGTATTTT.

This clonotype was detected a few times. The genes are TRBV11-3 and TRBJ2-3, with D possibly TRBD2 on 5 matching bases. V gave up 0 bases and J gave up 0 bases, with 16 bases separating them. Per the germline V gene, CDR1 is SGHNT and CDR2 is YENEEA. CDR3 length: 18 amino acids. This chain's CDR3 is CASSLDSSASLSTDTQYF. CDR3 sequence (DNA): TGTGCCAGCAGCTTAGATTCTTCGGCTAGCCTTAGCACAGATACGCAGTATTTT.

This clonotype was counted many times. The genes are TRBV5-1 and TRBJ1-1; TRBD1 is a possible D gene (5 bases). V lost 5 bases to trimming and J lost 4 bases, with 15 bases between them. Germline V gene lookup returns CDR1 SGHRS and CDR2 YFSETQ. The CDR3 consists of 14 residues. The CDR3: CASSPTGLPTEAFF. Here the CDR3 DNA reads TGCGCCAGCAGTCCAACAGGACTGCCCACTGAAGCTTTCTTT.

This clonotype was counted at least ten times. The chain recombines TRBV6-2 or TRBV6-3 with TRBJ2-1; 7 bases match TRBD1. Trimming took 2 bases from V and 8 from J; bases not matched to a gene: 21. The V gene's germline CDR1 is MNHEY and CDR2 SVGEGT. The CDR3 length is 19 residues. The CDR3 region has the DNA TGTGCCAGCAGTTACCCTCCGACAGGGAGAGGGGTCGGGACAGATGAGCAGTTCTTC. Translating gives CASSYPPTGRGVGTDEQFF.

This clonotype was counted many times. J is TRBJ1-1 and V is TRBV20-1; TRBD1 matches 9 bases. The ends lost 2 bases at V and 5 bases at J; junction bases unmatched: 3. Germline assignment: CDR1 DFQATT and CDR2 SNEGSKA (reference sequence). CDR3 length: 13 amino acids. The CDR3 nucleotides read TGCAGTGCTAGAACAGGGGGCAGGACTGAAGCTTTCTTT. Translating it yields CSARTGGRTEAFF.

This clonotype was counted many times. This chain joins TRBV10-3 and TRBJ2-7; tentatively, D is TRBD1 (6 bases). The CDR3 has 14 residues. CDR1 is ENHRY and CDR2 is SYGVKD in the germline V gene. The germline V and J ends were trimmed by 6 bases and 2 bases, with 14 bases remaining between them. The CDR3 spells CAIRGTLSPYEQYF. For the CDR3, the DNA is TGTGCCATCAGGGGGACACTGAGTCCCTACGAGCAGTACTTC.

This clonotype was counted many times. The chain links TRBV6-4 to TRBJ1-5; 10 bases agree with TRBD1. The V gene end was trimmed by 0 bases and the J gene end by 5 bases; junction bases not matched to a gene: 7. Germline V gene data show CDR1 as MRHNA and CDR2 as SNTAGT. The CDR3 runs 17 residues. CDR3 coding DNA: TGTGCCAGCAGTGACTCAGCCTTGGACAGGGGGTATCAGCCCCAGCATTTT. Amino acids: CASSDSALDRGYQPQHF.

This CDR3 reads CASSPNRNYGYTF. CDR3 in DNA: TGTGCCAGCAGCCCGAACAGAAACTATGGCTACACCTTC. The J gene is TRBJ1-2, the V gene TRBV5-4; D unresolved. The CDR3 consists of 13 residues. Germline CDR1 and CDR2: SGHNT and YYREEE (reference sequence). V dropped 4 bases and J dropped 2 bases, with 9 bases sitting between them.

This clonotype has at least ten counts. The rearrangement links TRBV7-2 to TRBJ2-5; 8 bases are shared with TRBD2. Germline CDR1 reads SGHTA; CDR2 reads FQGNSA. This CDR3 is 14 amino acids long. V lost 8 bases, J lost 1 base, and 6 bases stayed unmatched. DNA for the CDR3: TGTGCCAGCGGACCGGGGGGGGCCCAAGAGACCCAGTACTTC. Translated: CASGPGGAQETQYF.

As regards this clonotype: A much larger clone lies one base from this, so it may be a read error. The V gene is TRBV7-9, the J gene TRBJ2-7; 8 bases line up with TRBD1. Germline loops: CDR1 SEHNR, CDR2 FQNEAQ (reference sequence). CDR3 length: 14 residues. CDR3 sequence: CTSSWGQVDYEQYF. The CDR3, as DNA: TGTACCAGCAGCTGGGGACAGGTTGACTACGAGCAGTACTTC.

This chain uses TRBV27 with TRBJ2-7; 9 nucleotides align to TRBD1. This CDR3 is 14 amino acids long. The germline gives CDR1 MNHEY, CDR2 SMNVEV (reference sequence). V shed 2 bases and J 5 bases; nucleotides not matched to a gene: 4. CDR3 sequence reads: CASSLGQGFNEQYF. CDR3 DNA: TGTGCCAGCAGTTTAGGACAGGGGTTCAACGAGCAGTACTTC.

In this sample, this clonotype turned up many times. The chain couples TRBV3-1 to TRBJ2-1, with D uncertain. Germline CDR1 LGHDT, CDR2 YNNKEL (reference sequence). The CDR3 spans 12 residues. V shed 3 bases and J shed 4 bases, with 4 bases lying between them. The CDR3 bases are TGTGCCAGCAGCCATAAGTACAATGAGCAGTTCTTC. This encodes CASSHKYNEQFF.

This chain joins TRBV29-1 and TRBJ2-3; 7 bases map to TRBD2. With 7 bases clipped from V and 0 bases from J, the junction kept 7 bases outside the gene matches. The CDR3 spans 14 residues. In germline, CDR1 is SQVTM, CDR2 ANQGSEA. The CDR3 loop is CSDPGLDSTDTQYF. DNA for the CDR3: TGCAGCGATCCCGGACTAGATAGCACAGATACGCAGTATTTT.

A few counts support this clonotype. V usage is TRBV30 and J usage is TRBJ2-1; D remains unclear. CDR1 and CDR2 from the germline V gene are GTSNPN and SVGIG (reference sequence). The CDR3 covers 15 residues. V shed 0 bases and J shed 0 bases, with 9 bases lying between them. In DNA form, the CDR3 reads TGTGCCTGGAGTGTAGAAACGGCCTCCTACAATGAGCAGTTCTTC. It yields the protein CAWSVETASYNEQFF.

This clonotype was picked up many times. The rearrangement links TRBV27 to TRBJ1-1, with 8 bases aligning to TRBD1. The germline V gene has CDR1 MNHEY and CDR2 SMNVEV (reference sequence). V was pared by 5 bases and J by 4 bases, with 6 bases of the junction left unmatched. The CDR3 is 14 amino acids. CDR3 residues: CASSPGQASTEAFF. The CDR3 bases are TGTGCCAGCAGTCCGGGACAGGCGAGCACTGAAGCTTTCTTT.

This clonotype was seen ten or more times. The V and J genes are TRBV20-1 and TRBJ1-5, with D hard to call. CDR3 size: 12 residues. In germline, CDR1 is DFQATT, CDR2 SNEGSKA (reference sequence). V was cut by 2 bases and J by 3 bases, with 5 bases left in between. CDR3 amino acids: CSARLYNQPQHF. CDR3 bases: TGCAGTGCTAGACTCTACAATCAGCCCCAGCATTTT.

The table lists this clonotype with many counts. The chain combines TRBV20-1 with TRBJ1-1; 7 nucleotides align to TRBD1. With V trimmed by 1 base and J by 6 bases, 8 bases remained unmatched. CDR1 and CDR2 from the germline V gene are DFQATT and SNEGSKA (reference sequence). The length of the CDR3 is 14 residues. The CDR3 DNA reads TGCAGTGCTAGAGTTGGGACAGCCTTCCCTGAAGCTTTCTTT. This codes for CSARVGTAFPEAFF.

The table lists this clonotype with many counts. This chain uses TRBV6-1 with TRBJ2-1, with D maybe TRBD1 (7 bases). Trimming pared 4 bases from V and 15 bases from J, leaving 40 bases between. Germline V gene sequence: CDR1 MNHNS, CDR2 SASEGT. This CDR3 has 20 residues. The CDR3 reads CASSGARRGPSDPRMEDGFF. DNA of the CDR3: TGTGCCAGCAGTGGGGCTCGGAGGGGGCCGTCCGACCCGCGGATGGAGGATGGGTTCTTC.

There are many counts of this clonotype. V is TRBV5-1 and J is TRBJ2-1; TRBD2 agrees at 11 bases. V lost 4 bases and J lost 6; bases outside the gene matches: 6. Germline V gives CDR1 SGHRS, CDR2 YFSETQ. The CDR3 covers 15 residues. The CDR3: CASSITSGRPNEQFF. The CDR3 DNA follows: TGCGCCAGCAGCATCACTAGCGGGAGACCCAATGAGCAGTTCTTC.

The table lists this clonotype with many counts. For the CDR3, the DNA is TGTGCCAGCAGCCGGACAGGGGATCGCGCTTTCTTT. Protein sequence: CASSRTGDRAFF. This chain uses TRBV27 with TRBJ1-1; 9 nucleotides agree with TRBD1. The CDR3 extends over 12 amino acids. V gave up 6 bases and J gave up 11 bases; unmatched junction bases: 7. Germline V gene data show CDR1 as MNHEY and CDR2 as SMNVEV (reference sequence).

With regard to this clonotype: This may be a read error: a much more frequent sequence differs by one nucleotide. The chain carries TRBV12-3 or TRBV12-4 and TRBJ1-5, with D perhaps TRBD1 (5 bases). The CDR3 extends over 17 amino acids. V shed 5 bases and J shed 4 bases, with 21 bases lying between them. Here the CDR3 reads CASSPPSGLIGNQPQHF. The CDR3 DNA is TGTGCCAGCAGTCCACCCTCGGGACTCATAGGGAATCAGCCCCAGCATTTT.

This clonotype was recorded many times. The chain carries TRBV20-1 and TRBJ2-7; TRBD1 matches 7 bases. CDR1 and CDR2 from the germline V gene are DFQATT and SNEGSKA (reference sequence). This CDR3 is 15 amino acids long. Unmatched junction bases numbered 11, after V lost 6 bases and J lost 0 bases. CDR3 residues: CSAPRGDSHSYEQYF. CDR3 bases: TGCAGTGCCCCTCGAGGGGACAGTCACTCCTACGAGCAGTACTTC.